This TCR beta chain was identified in a study of early T cells in non-severe SARS-CoV-2 infection. Overall study: The chains were unpaired, and the sequenced material was bulk RNA from unsorted whole blood.

Individual cDNA molecules were tagged with unique molecular identifiers, the study reported. In TCRdb, the 5' RACE reads were re-called with MiXCR into one record per CDR3 protein. Of tens of thousands of distinct CDR3 sequences listed, around 11% are singletons. In germline, CDR1 is SGHRS, CDR2 YFSETQ. With 3 bases removed from V and 3 bases from J, the gap between germline ends came to 6 bases. There are 12 residues in the CDR3. This chain uses TRBV5-1 with TRBJ2-5; D ambiguous. This specimen was whole blood, taken at baseline. This TCR was recovered from an adult who was a healthcare worker with PCR-confirmed SARS-CoV-2 infection or an uninfected control (not recorded which). CDR3: CASSSPEETQYF. DNA for the CDR3: TGCGCCAGCAGCTCACCGGAAGAGACCCAGTACTTC.